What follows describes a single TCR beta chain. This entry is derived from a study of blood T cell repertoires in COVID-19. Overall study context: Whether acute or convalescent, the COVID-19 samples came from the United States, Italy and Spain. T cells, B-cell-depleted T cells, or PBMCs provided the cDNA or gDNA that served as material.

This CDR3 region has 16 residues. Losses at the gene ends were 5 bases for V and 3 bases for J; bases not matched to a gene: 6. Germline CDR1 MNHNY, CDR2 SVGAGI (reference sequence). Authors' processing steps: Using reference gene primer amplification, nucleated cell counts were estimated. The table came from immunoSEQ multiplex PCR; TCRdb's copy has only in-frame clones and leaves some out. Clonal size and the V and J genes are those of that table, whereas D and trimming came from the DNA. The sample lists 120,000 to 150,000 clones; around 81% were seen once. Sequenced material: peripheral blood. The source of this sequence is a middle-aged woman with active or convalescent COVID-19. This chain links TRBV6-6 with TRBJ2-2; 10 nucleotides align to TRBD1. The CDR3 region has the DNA TGTGCCAGCAGTCCCACGGGACAGGGGTACACCGGGGAGCTGTTTTTT. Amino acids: CASSPTGQGYTGELFF.